A single sample gave rise to the 5 T cell receptor beta chains below, sequenced in a study of T cell changes during pregnancy in multiple sclerosis. Clones were read by immunoSEQ multiplex PCR, and TCRdb kept only the in-frame ones, dropping some. The sample holds tens of thousands of clones, around 90% seen once. The material was CD4+ T cells from peripheral blood mononuclear cells, obtained before pregnancy. The receptor source for this set is a female donor with multiple sclerosis, enrolled in a pregnancy study.

This chain joins TRBV21-1 and TRBJ2-4; TRBD2, the table's D call, was not compared with the DNA. TRBV21-1 is a listed pseudogene. The CDR3 loop spans 13 amino acids. This chain's CDR3 is CASSLRVKNIQYF. CDR3 nucleotides: TGTGCCAGCAGCCTTCGGGTCAAAAACATTCAGTACTTC.

The genes are TRBV7-2 and TRBJ1-4, with TRBD1 matching over 7 bases. The CDR3 consists of 16 residues. Germline lookup yields CDR1 SGHTA and CDR2 FQGNSA. J was trimmed by 5 bases and V by 4 bases; bases with no gene match: 10. CDR3 amino acids: CASSYRQGVVNEKLFF. As DNA, the CDR3 is TGTGCCAGCAGCTATAGACAGGGAGTGGTAAATGAAAAACTGTTTTTT.

The genes are TRBV5-1 and TRBJ2-1; TRBD2 matches at 7 bases. This CDR3 has 17 residues. Per germline, CDR1 SGHRS and CDR2 YFSETQ. V lost 4 bases, J lost 5 bases, and 15 bases stayed unmatched. The CDR3 region has the DNA TGCGCCAGCAGCCCCTCCCGGGGGGTCGCTGGGGACAATGAGCAGTTCTTC. Its translation: CASSPSRGVAGDNEQFF.

This rearrangement joins TRBV4-3 to TRBJ2-2; TRBD2 aligns across 10 bases. Germline V gene data show CDR1 as LGHNA and CDR2 as YSLEER. The CDR3 contains 18 residues. The V and J ends lost 0 bases and 7 bases, in that order; junction bases with no gene match: 11. This chain's CDR3 is CASSQDPLAGGQNGELFF. DNA for the CDR3: TGCGCCAGCAGCCAAGACCCTTTAGCGGGAGGTCAGAACGGGGAGCTGTTTTTT.

The chain couples TRBV5-5 to TRBJ2-1, with D perhaps matching TRBD1 (5 bases). The germline V and J ends were trimmed by 3 bases and 1 base, with 11 bases remaining between them. CDR3 length: 15 residues. The germline CDR1 and CDR2 sequences are SGHKS and YYEKEE (reference sequence). CDR3 sequence: CASSWGTGSYNEQFF. In DNA, the CDR3 is TGTGCCAGCAGCTGGGGTACAGGTTCCTACAATGAGCAGTTCTTC.